This is a list of T cell receptor beta chains from one sample in a study of blood T cell repertoires in COVID-19. Measured with immunoSEQ multiplex PCR; TCRdb has only the in-frame clones, and not every one. The sample has tens of thousands of clones; around 88% are singletons. The specimen was peripheral blood. Every receptor here comes from a woman in her sixties or seventies with acute or convalescent COVID-19. CDR3s include the opening cysteine and the closing phenylalanine or tryptophan. Size tells how often a clone was seen (once, few, many) or the class of an expanded clone, and some rows leave it out.

clone_size j_call v_call cdr3_aa
- TRBJ2-4 TRBV28 CASSFDSSKNIQYF
- TRBJ2-2 TRBV19 CASLAIERQGLSGELFF
- TRBJ2-1 TRBV28 CASSLYQGLSEQFF
- TRBJ1-2 TRBV4-2 CASSSGQNYGYTF
- TRBJ2-1 TRBV7-6 CASSLAGRGGLYEQFF
- TRBJ2-5 TRBV10-3 CAISDGTSGRIVETQYF
once TRBJ1-4 TRBV19 CASSTGFSREKLFF
few TRBJ1-1 TRBV7-9 CASSFTGGKNTEAFF
once TRBJ2-1 TRBV7-3 CASSLKAGWAQFF
- TRBJ2-2 TRBV15 CATSVRRRSEDTGELFF
- TRBJ2-1 TRBV28 CASRTRLVNEQFF
- TRBJ2-7 TRBV29-1 CSAYGGNSYEQYF
- TRBJ2-3 TRBV11-3 CASSSQGLATDTQYF
- TRBJ2-5 TRBV6-1 CASSEASGDQETQYF
- TRBJ2-5 TRBV4-2 CASSQGVPGQETQYF
- TRBJ1-2 TRBV2 CASRDRANYGYTF
- TRBJ1-5 TRBV30 CAWSSRVAQPQHF
- TRBJ1-2 TRBV28 CASSLRDRAYGYTF
- TRBJ1-1 TRBV30 CAWRRDGGRGTEAFF
- TRBJ1-2 TRBV28 CASRPAYGPRGGNGYTF
- TRBJ1-2 TRBV10-2 CASSGGDRGPYGYTF
few TRBJ1-1 TRBV28 CASSLSRPNTEAFF
- TRBJ1-2 TRBV7-2 CASSPAVTGANYGYTF
- TRBJ2-7 TRBV5-8 CASSLVGSGSYEQYF
- TRBJ1-2 TRBV18 CASSPFSGTGIRGYTF
- TRBJ2-2 TRBV5-1 CASSLEGRAGNGELFF
- TRBJ2-7 TRBV5-1 CASSRQGLDEQYF
- TRBJ2-7 TRBV6-5 CASRRTYEQYF